These T cell receptor beta chains were read from a single sample in a study of identical twins. One entry per CDR3 protein results from TCRdb running MiXCR on the 5' RACE reads. The table has roughly 230,000 distinct CDR3 sequences, approximately 8.3% seen once. These same records also appear under a second study, on yellow fever vaccine responses in identical twins.

Sequencing used CD8+ T cells sorted from blood. These receptors all stem from a woman between 18 and 29 years old in good health. CDR3s include the opening cysteine and the closing phenylalanine or tryptophan. A D gene is named only where the DNA matches it firmly. Size is omitted from some rows. Given values are once, few, many or a class for expanded clones.

- TRBJ2-7 - TRBV5-1 CATSGDTYEQYF TGCGCCACCTCAGGGGACACCTACGAGCAGTACTTC
TRBD2 TRBJ2-7 few TRBV20-1 CSARDFAGGLYEQYF TGCAGTGCTAGAGATTTTGCGGGAGGGCTCTACGAGCAGTACTTC
- TRBJ2-6 - TRBV27 CASTPLPGSSSGANVLTF TGTGCCAGCACTCCCTTACCAGGGTCGAGTTCTGGGGCCAACGTCCTGACTTTC
TRBD2 TRBJ2-3 - TRBV12-3/TRBV12-4 CASSLQGLAGGPTDTQYF TGTGCCAGCAGTTTACAGGGACTAGCGGGAGGCCCCACAGATACGCAGTATTTT
TRBD2 TRBJ2-1 many TRBV20-1 CSGSREYNEQFF TGCAGTGGCTCGCGGGAGTACAATGAGCAGTTCTTC
TRBD2 TRBJ2-2 few TRBV6-2/TRBV6-3 CASSYFPAGVSGELFF TGTGCCAGCAGTTACTTCCCAGCGGGAGTTTCCGGGGAGCTGTTTTTT
- TRBJ1-2 few TRBV7-9 CASSAGTHYGYTF TGTGCCAGCAGCGCCGGGACACACTATGGCTACACCTTC
- TRBJ2-4 few TRBV4-3 CASSKRLELIAKNIQYF TGCGCCAGCAGCAAAAGACTAGAGTTAATAGCCAAAAACATTCAGTACTTC
TRBD2 TRBJ2-3 few TRBV20-1 CSAREGLAGSDTQYF TGCAGTGCCAGGGAGGGACTAGCGGGATCAGATACGCAGTATTTT
- TRBJ2-5 - TRBV15 CATSRGRNQETQYF TGTGCCACCAGCAGAGGACGGAACCAAGAGACCCAGTACTTC
- TRBJ1-1 few TRBV4-3 CASSQEENTEAFF TGCGCCAGCAGCCAAGAAGAAAACACTGAAGCTTTCTTT
TRBD2 TRBJ2-7 - TRBV20-1 CSARVSGGRTYEQYF TGCAGTGCTAGAGTTAGCGGGGGCCGAACCTACGAGCAGTACTTC
- TRBJ2-7 - TRBV10-1 CASSEVSGKAYEQYF TGCGCCAGCAGTGAGGTGTCAGGGAAGGCCTACGAGCAGTACTTC
- TRBJ2-7 - TRBV28 CASTDSSYEQYF TGTGCCAGCACCGACAGTTCCTACGAGCAGTACTTC
TRBD1 TRBJ2-3 few TRBV4-3 CASSQEDRGSGDTQYF TGCGCCAGCAGCCAAGAGGACAGGGGGTCCGGAGATACGCAGTATTTT
- TRBJ2-1 - TRBV25-1 CASSEGPGPKFSSYNEQFF TGTGCCAGCAGTGAGGGTCCGGGGCCCAAATTTAGCTCCTACAATGAGCAGTTCTTC
TRBD1 TRBJ2-7 - TRBV7-9 CASSEQQGAEQYF TGTGCCAGCAGCGAGCAACAGGGGGCCGAGCAGTACTTC
TRBD2 TRBJ2-5 few TRBV12-3/TRBV12-4 CASRTSGGVQETQYF TGTGCCAGCAGGACTAGCGGGGGGGTACAAGAGACCCAGTACTTC
TRBD1 TRBJ1-1 few TRBV6-2/TRBV6-3 CASNGQGLTEAFF TGTGCCAGCAACGGACAGGGTTTAACGGAAGCTTTCTTT
- TRBJ2-7 - TRBV2 CASSESRSISYEQYF TGTGCCAGCAGTGAATCACGGTCGATCTCCTACGAGCAGTACTTC
- TRBJ2-2 few TRBV7-9 CASSLGKTGELFF TGTGCCAGCAGCTTAGGGAAAACCGGGGAGCTGTTTTTT